A selection of T cell receptor beta chains follows, all from one sample in a study of shared clonotypes between healthy human individuals. The data were produced by immunoSEQ multiplex PCR, yet TCRdb's version contains in-frame clones alone and is incomplete. The repertoire has approximately 1.9 million clones, around 93% of them found once; the top ten carry approximately 1.7%. Source material: naive CD8+ T cells from PBMCs. The receptors derive from a man between 18 and 29 years old in good health. Some clones in this sample may be carry-over from other donors' samples. CDR3s include the opening cysteine and the closing phenylalanine or tryptophan. Fields, in order: clone size, V gene, D gene, J gene, CDR3 DNA, CDR3 protein. A D gene is named only where the DNA matches it firmly. For some rows the clone size is stated as once, few or many, or as a class when expanded; others skip it.

>once|TRBV6-5|TRBD2|TRBJ2-7
TGTGCCAGCAGCGACCGGGAGGGTTACGAGCAGTACTTC
CASSDREGYEQYF
>NA|TRBV11-2|TRBD2|TRBJ2-1
TGTGCCAGCAGCGTCAGGACTAGCGGGAGTAGCCACAATGAGCAGTTCTTC
CASSVRTSGSSHNEQFF
>once|TRBV11-2|NA|TRBJ2-3
TGTGCCAGCAGCTTAGGCTCCAGGGATACGCAGTATTTT
CASSLGSRDTQYF
>NA|TRBV29-1|TRBD1|TRBJ1-2
TGCAGCGTTGAAGGTACAGGGGGTACCTATGGCTACACCTTC
CSVEGTGGTYGYTF
>NA|TRBV15|NA|TRBJ2-7
TGTGCCACCAGCCTGACTACTTCGTACGAGCAGTACTTC
CATSLTTSYEQYF
>NA|TRBV4-1|NA|TRBJ1-4
TGCGCCAGCAGCCAAGATAGGGGGAGTGAAAAACTGTTTTTT
CASSQDRGSEKLFF
>NA|TRBV28|NA|TRBJ2-5
TGTGCCAGCAGTCCCCCGGAAACTCAAGAGACCCAGTACTTC
CASSPPETQETQYF
>NA|TRBV5-4|TRBD2|TRBJ2-7
TGTGCCAGCAGCTTGGGAGCGGGAAGCTCCTACGAGCAGTACTTC
CASSLGAGSSYEQYF
>NA|TRBV7-9|NA|TRBJ2-1
TGTGCCAGCAGCTTAAATCCAGCGGGTAGGAATGAGCAGTTCTTC
CASSLNPAGRNEQFF
>NA|TRBV19|NA|TRBJ2-1
TGTGCCAGATCGTGTGCACTCCATAACAATGAGCAGTTCTTC
CARSCALHNNEQFF